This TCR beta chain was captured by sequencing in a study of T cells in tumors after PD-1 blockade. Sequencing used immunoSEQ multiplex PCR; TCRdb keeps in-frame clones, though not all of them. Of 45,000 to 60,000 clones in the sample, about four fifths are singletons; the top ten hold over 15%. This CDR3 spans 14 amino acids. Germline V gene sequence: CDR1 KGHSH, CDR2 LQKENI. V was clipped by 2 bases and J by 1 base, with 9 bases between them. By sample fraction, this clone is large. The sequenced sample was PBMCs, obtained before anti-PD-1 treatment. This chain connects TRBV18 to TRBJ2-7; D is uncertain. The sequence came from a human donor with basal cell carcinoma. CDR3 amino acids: CASSPGVGSYEQYF. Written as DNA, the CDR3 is TGTGCCAGCTCACCAGGGGTGGGATCCTACGAGCAGTACTTC.